Below are 31 T cell receptor beta chains sequenced from a single sample in a study of shared clonotypes between healthy human individuals. Profiled with immunoSEQ multiplex PCR; TCRdb holds only in-frame clones, not every one. This sample has around 2.5 million clones; 93% occur once, and the top ten carry 0.35% to 0.45%. The sequencing input was naive CD4+ T cells from PBMCs. Subset described: CD45RA+ positively selected. The receptors derive from a man between 18 and 35 years old in good health. Some clones in this sample may be carry-over from other donors' samples.

The V call is TRBV21-1, the J call TRBJ1-2; the table calls TRBD1, which could not be checked here. TRBV21-1 is a recognized pseudogene. CDR3 length: 17 amino acids. The CDR3 nucleotides are TGTGCCAGCAGCAAGGAGCAGCGAGAGGGGGCGAACTATGGCTACACCTTC. Residues: CASSKEQREGANYGYTF.

The CDR3 DNA sequence: TGTGCCAGCAGCCCAACCGGACTAGCGGGACAAGAGACCCAGTACTTC. Its translation is CASSPTGLAGQETQYF. This rearrangement joins TRBV7-6 to TRBJ2-5, with TRBD2 matching over 12 bases. J gave up 2 bases and V 5 bases, and 6 bases lay outside the gene matches. This CDR3 contains 16 residues. The germline V gene has CDR1 SGHVS and CDR2 FNYEAQ.

This clone appeared a few times. The V gene is TRBV5-1, the J gene TRBJ1-1; D remains ambiguous. The V end was cut by 4 bases, the J end by 1 base, with 14 bases between. This CDR3 has 15 residues. Looked up from germline, CDR1 is SGHRS and CDR2 is YFSETQ. CDR3 bases: TGCGCCAGCAGCCTGGAGGGCGCAAAGAACACTGAAGCTTTCTTT. Its protein product is CASSLEGAKNTEAFF.

V is TRBV6-6 and J is TRBJ1-1; TRBD1 might be the D (5 bases). Germline-derived CDR1 and CDR2 are MNHNY and SVGAGI (reference sequence). V was trimmed by 5 bases and J by 4 bases, leaving 14 bases between them. This CDR3 has 14 residues. CDR3 amino acids: CASSLGTRSTEAFF. CDR3 nucleotides: TGTGCCAGCAGTCTAGGGACGAGGAGCACTGAAGCTTTCTTT.

The gene calls are TRBV9 and TRBJ2-2, with D perhaps TRBD1 (5 bases). Trimming left V 0 bases short and J 7 bases short, with 16 bases between. Germline V gives CDR1 SGDLS, CDR2 YYNGEE. The CDR3 is made up of 16 amino acids. Here the CDR3 reads CASSVVGQAIFGELFF. The DNA of the CDR3 is TGTGCCAGCAGCGTAGTGGGGCAGGCGATTTTCGGGGAGCTGTTTTTT. Supplemented by reference TRBV9 and TRBJ2-2, the full variable domain reads DSGVTQTPKHLITATGQRVTLRCSPRSGDLSVYWYQQSLDQGLQFLIQYYNGEERAKGNILERFSAQQFPDLHSELNLSSLELGDSALYFCASSVVGQAIFGELFFGEGSRLTVL.

The V and J genes are TRBV28 and TRBJ1-6; D is undetermined. Per the germline V gene, CDR1 is MDHEN and CDR2 is SYDVKM. The CDR3 sequence is 12 residues long. V was clipped by 5 bases and J by 8 bases, with 7 bases between them. The CDR3 DNA sequence: TGTGCCAGCAGTGAAAGGGATTCACCCCTCCACTTT. This codes for CASSERDSPLHF. Using reference TRBV28 and TRBJ1-6 for the parts outside the CDR3, the full variable domain is DVKVTQSSRYLVKRTGEKVFLECVQDMDHENMFWYRQDPGLGLRLIYFSYDVKMKEKGDIPEGYSVSREKKERFSLILESASTNQTSMYLCASSERDSPLHFGNGTRLTVT.

The V and J genes are TRBV27 and TRBJ2-7, with 9 nucleotides matching TRBD1. The CDR3 loop spans 14 amino acids. V lost 6 bases to trimming and J lost 4 bases; unmatched junction nucleotides: 7. Germline lookup yields CDR1 MNHEY and CDR2 SMNVEV (reference sequence). The CDR3 coding sequence is TGTGCCAGCAGAAGGACAGGGGACACATACGAGCAGTACTTC. It is translated as CASRRTGDTYEQYF.

The chain is built from TRBV29-1 and TRBJ1-1; TRBD1 matches at 7 bases. The CDR3 is 13 residues long. V lost 7 bases to trimming and J lost 3 bases; unmatched junction nucleotides: 8. From germline, CDR1 is SQVTM and CDR2 ANQGSEA. CDR3: CSGSQGVDTEAFF. CDR3 bases: TGCAGCGGGTCTCAGGGGGTGGACACTGAAGCTTTCTTT. Supplemented by reference TRBV29-1 and TRBJ1-1, the full variable domain reads SAVISQKPSRDICQRGTSLTIQCQVDSQVTMMFWYRQQPGQSLTLIATANQGSEATYESGFVIDKFPISRPNLTFSTLTVSNMSPEDSSIYLCSGSQGVDTEAFFGQGTRLTVV.

The gene calls are TRBV29-1 and TRBJ2-1; D might be TRBD1 (5 bases). Trimming removed 2 bases from V and 2 bases from J, with 10 bases in between. The CDR3 has 14 residues. Germline CDR1 and CDR2: SQVTM and ANQGSEA. CDR3 loop: CSVEKGAAYNEQFF. The CDR3 DNA follows: TGCAGCGTTGAAAAAGGGGCAGCCTACAATGAGCAGTTCTTC.

This chain uses TRBV10-2 with TRBJ1-1, with D tentatively TRBD1 (6 bases). V was pared by 8 bases and J by 0 bases, with 13 bases between. Germline V CDR1 and CDR2: WSHSY, SAAADI. The CDR3 loop spans 14 amino acids. The CDR3 is CASGNRDMNTEAFF. As DNA, the CDR3 is TGCGCCAGCGGAAACAGGGACATGAACACTGAAGCTTTCTTT.

The rearrangement links TRBV30 to TRBJ2-7, with a weak D call TRBD2 (6 bases). The germline gives CDR1 GTSNPN, CDR2 SVGIG (reference sequence). The CDR3 is 14 residues long. V lost 3 bases to trimming and J lost 2 bases, with 14 bases between them. Here the CDR3 reads CAWSLLADTYEQYF. The DNA of the CDR3 is TGTGCCTGGAGCCTCTTAGCGGACACCTACGAGCAGTACTTC.

The CDR3 loop reads CASGSGQGSTEAFF. CDR3 DNA sequence: TGTGCTAGTGGTTCGGGACAGGGATCGACTGAAGCTTTCTTT. This sequence joins TRBV12-5 and TRBJ1-1; 9 bases fit TRBD1. Trimming took 4 bases from V and 5 from J; bases not matched to a gene: 5. This CDR3 region has 14 residues. The germline CDR1 and CDR2 sequences are LGHNT and FRNRAP.

This chain connects TRBV30 to TRBJ1-2, with D unresolved. V lost 3 bases to trimming and J lost 4 bases, with 9 bases between them. CDR1 and CDR2 from the germline V gene are GTSNPN and SVGIG (reference sequence). This CDR3 is 12 amino acids long. This chain's CDR3 is CAWRGSTYGYTF. CDR3 sequence (DNA): TGTGCCTGGAGGGGGTCCACCTATGGCTACACCTTC.

The chain uses TRBV11-3 and TRBJ2-2, with TRBD2 matching 8 bases. The CDR3 is made up of 19 amino acids. Germline assignment: CDR1 SGHNT and CDR2 YENEEA. Losses at the gene ends were 1 base for V and 0 bases for J; bases not matched to a gene: 10. CDR3 region: CASSLGGRSGGANTGELFF. The CDR3 region has the DNA TGTGCCAGCAGCTTAGGAGGGAGAAGCGGGGGCGCGAACACCGGGGAGCTGTTTTTT.

V usage is TRBV6-6 and J usage is TRBJ2-1; tentatively, D is TRBD1 (5 bases). The ends were cut back, 5 bases at V and 9 bases at J, with 20 bases in the middle. This CDR3 has 15 amino acids. Germline CDR1 and CDR2: MNHNY and SVGAGI (reference sequence). Here the CDR3 DNA reads TGTGCCAGCAGTCTTCTAACGACAGCGCGTAGTGAGCAGTTCTTC. Amino acids: CASSLLTTARSEQFF.

The gene calls are TRBV18 and TRBJ1-1; possible D gene TRBD1, 5 bases. The CDR3 spans 13 residues. Germline-derived CDR1 and CDR2 are KGHSH and LQKENI. V was clipped by 3 bases and J by 5 bases, with 10 bases between them. CDR3 in DNA: TGTGCCAGCTCACCTCTCCGGGGGACTGAAGCTTTCTTT. Amino acids: CASSPLRGTEAFF.

This clone was observed a single time. The chain joins TRBV5-5 to TRBJ2-7; 9 bases fit TRBD2. The J segment lost 3 bases and the V segment lost 0 bases, leaving 7 bases of the junction unmatched. Per germline, CDR1 SGHKS and CDR2 YYEKEE (reference sequence). The CDR3 has 16 amino acids. The CDR3 nucleotides are TGTGCCAGCAGCTTGGGTTTAGCGGGGGCCTACTACGAGCAGTACTTC. Translating it yields CASSLGLAGAYYEQYF.

The chain is built from TRBV19 and TRBJ1-2, with TRBD1 as a possible D gene (5 bases). The V gene's germline CDR1 is LNHDA and CDR2 SQIVND (reference sequence). The CDR3 loop spans 14 amino acids. The V end was cut by 7 bases, the J end by 7 bases, with 19 bases between. CDR3: CASTDRGLGSGYTF. The DNA of the CDR3 is TGTGCCAGTACCGATCGGGGGTTGGGGAGTGGCTACACCTTC.

This chain connects TRBV7-2 to TRBJ1-3; possibly TRBD1 for D (6 bases). Looked up from germline, CDR1 is SGHTA and CDR2 is FQGNSA. V was cut by 1 base and J by 3 bases, with 10 bases left in between. The CDR3 totals 15 residues. CDR3 sequence (DNA): TGTGCCAGCAGCTTAGGGCAGGGGTATGGAAACACCATATATTTT. Its translation: CASSLGQGYGNTIYF. The variable domain in full, completed from reference TRBV7-2 and TRBJ1-3, reads GAGVSQSPSNKVTEKGKDVELRCDPISGHTALYWYRQSLGQGLEFLIYFQGNSAPDKSGLPSDRFSAERTGGSVSTLTIQRTQQEDSAVYLCASSLGQGYGNTIYFGEGSWLTVV.

This chain links TRBV6-1 with TRBJ2-7; D call uncertain. CDR3 length: 15 amino acids. Germline lookup yields CDR1 MNHNS and CDR2 SASEGT. V lost 7 bases to trimming and J lost 2 bases, with 18 bases between them. The CDR3 loop reads CASTSPGVQTYEQYF. Written as DNA, the CDR3 is TGTGCCAGCACCTCCCCCGGTGTACAAACCTACGAGCAGTACTTC.

The chain combines TRBV7-9 with TRBJ1-1; no firm D call. V shed 5 bases and J shed 1 base, with 11 bases lying between them. Germline CDR1 reads SEHNR; CDR2 reads FQNEAQ (reference sequence). This CDR3 is 14 amino acids long. This CDR3 reads CASSPQRGNTEAFF. In nucleotides, the CDR3 is TGTGCCAGCAGCCCGCAAAGAGGGAACACTGAAGCTTTCTTT.

The chain has TRBV7-2 and TRBJ2-1, with TRBD1 matching over 9 bases. V lost 5 bases to trimming and J lost 7 bases; unmatched junction nucleotides: 3. CDR1 SGHTA and CDR2 FQGNSA come from the germline V gene. The CDR3 is made up of 13 amino acids. The CDR3 nucleotides are TGTGCCAGCAGCGGACAGGGGTGGAATGAGCAGTTCTTC. As protein: CASSGQGWNEQFF.

This rearrangement joins TRBV7-2 to TRBJ2-7; tentatively, D is TRBD2 (5 bases). Deletions cut 0 bases from V and 4 bases from J, with 13 bases between. The CDR3 covers 15 residues. Germline assignment: CDR1 SGHTA and CDR2 FQGNSA. The CDR3, as DNA: TGTGCCAGCAGCTTAGCGTGGCTAGAGGGATACGAGCAGTACTTC. It codes for CASSLAWLEGYEQYF.

The chain links TRBV6-5 to TRBJ2-5; D is uncertain. Near its end, the DNA agrees better with TRBJ2-7, so the J call may be wrong. The CDR3 runs 15 residues. CDR1 MNHEY and CDR2 SVGAGI come from the germline V gene. Here the CDR3 DNA reads TGTGCCAGCAGTTACAATACTCCTTCCCCCTACGAGCAGTACTTC. Encoded protein: CASSYNTPSPYEQYF.

The V call is TRBV5-6, the J call TRBJ2-5; D is unclear. The J call is in doubt because the DNA end fits TRBJ2-7 better. The V gene's germline CDR1 is SGHDT and CDR2 YYEEEE. The CDR3 has 14 amino acids. CDR3 nucleotide sequence: TGTGCCAGCAGCTTGTTGGGCAGACCCTACGAGCAGTACTTC. Protein sequence: CASSLLGRPYEQYF.

This chain connects TRBV27 to TRBJ2-1; D tentatively reads TRBD1 or TRBD2 (5 bases each). This CDR3 has 15 amino acids. Germline V gene sequence: CDR1 MNHEY, CDR2 SMNVEV (reference sequence). V lost 6 bases and J 6 bases, leaving 18 bases between the germline ends. The CDR3 DNA reads TGTGCCAGCAGCGATAGAGGGGCCGTTGTCAATGAGCAGTTCTTC. Its translation: CASSDRGAVVNEQFF.

The chain recombines TRBV5-6 with TRBJ2-4; a weak D match, TRBD2 (7 bases). Germline CDR1 and CDR2: SGHDT and YYEEEE. The CDR3 totals 14 residues. The V end lost 1 base, the J end lost 9 bases, and 14 bases lay between the germline ends. The CDR3 nucleotides are TGTGCCAGCAGCTTGCGGGGGGCGCAAGGCATTCAGTACTTC. Amino acids: CASSLRGAQGIQYF.

The genes are TRBV7-9 and TRBJ2-3, with 8 bases that match TRBD2. There are 15 residues in the CDR3. The ends lost 5 bases at V and 3 bases at J; junction bases unmatched: 7. Germline assignment: CDR1 SEHNR and CDR2 FQNEAQ (reference sequence). The CDR3: CASSPLAVATDTQYF. For the CDR3, the DNA is TGTGCCAGCAGCCCACTAGCGGTTGCAACAGATACGCAGTATTTT.

The chain recombines TRBV29-1 with TRBJ1-1; TRBD1 aligns across 7 bases. J was trimmed by 5 bases and V by 7 bases; bases with no gene match: 7. CDR3 length: 12 amino acids. CDR1 and CDR2 (germline): SQVTM, ANQGSEA. For the CDR3, the DNA is TGCAGCGCCGACAGGGACGTAACTGAAGCTTTCTTT. It specifies CSADRDVTEAFF.

The chain uses TRBV5-1 and TRBJ2-2; the match to TRBD2 covers 8 bases. The CDR3 runs 18 residues. In germline, CDR1 is SGHRS, CDR2 YFSETQ. With V trimmed by 0 bases and J by 5 bases, 12 bases remained unmatched. The CDR3 DNA reads as TGCGCCAGCAGCTTGGACGGTCCGGGACTAGGATCGACCGGGGAGCTGTTTTTT. Protein sequence: CASSLDGPGLGSTGELFF.

V gene TRBV4-2 combines with J gene TRBJ1-5, with D unclear. Trimming left V 2 bases short and J 1 base short, with 6 bases between. Germline assignment: CDR1 LGHNA and CDR2 YNFKEQ. CDR3 length equals 14 residues. In DNA, the CDR3 is TGTGCCAGCAGCCAATTCGGAAGCAATCAGCCCCAGCATTTT. It is translated as CASSQFGSNQPQHF.